This T cell receptor beta chain was sequenced during a study of graft-versus-host responses after intestinal transplantation. About the study: All of the recipients had induction that used anti-thymocyte globulin, then tacrolimus and steroids for about 3 years.

Method: immunoSEQ multiplex PCR; TCRdb's copy keeps in-frame clones and lacks some. The data show 75,000 to 100,000 clones, with roughly 86% seen just once and about 1.5% held by the top ten. Concerning this clone: What it binds is unknown.

Study-wide findings and caveats: Maximum circulating GvH clone levels tracked with early post-transplant HvG decreases. GvH clonotypes were identified within recipient marrow, with a subset emerging first in ileum or blood.

Trimming took 10 bases from V and 1 from J, leaving 10 bases between them. The CDR3 is 13 amino acids. Germline CDR1 is SNHLY and CDR2 is FYNNEI. This clonotype was sampled from a human patient who received an intestinal transplant, so some T cells may come from the graft donor. The chain couples TRBV2 to TRBJ2-2, with D perhaps TRBD2 (5 bases). The input for sequencing was PBMCs, taken 255 days after intestinal transplant. The CDR3 spells CATLRGNTGELFF. CDR3 coding DNA: TGTGCCACACTCCGGGGGAACACCGGGGAGCTGTTTTTT.